These 8 T cell receptor beta chains came from one sample sequenced in a study of blood T cell repertoires in COVID-19. TCRdb's table, derived via immunoSEQ multiplex PCR, lists solely in-frame clones and lacks some. In the table there are 250,000 to 300,000 clones, around 86% of which are singletons. Sequences were obtained from PBMCs or T cells enriched from blood (not recorded which). The receptors derive from a woman between 40 and 50 years old who had recovered from COVID-19.

V gene TRBV19 combines with J gene TRBJ1-5, with unresolved D. Looked up from germline, CDR1 is LNHDA and CDR2 is SQIVND (reference sequence). This CDR3 region has 12 residues. V was cut by 8 bases and J by 2 bases, with 7 bases left in between. CDR3 bases: TGTGCCAGTTCCCGGGGCAATCAGCCCCAGCATTTT. Translated, it gives CASSRGNQPQHF.

This clone was recorded a few times. The chain recombines TRBV4-1 with TRBJ2-7; 7 bases line up with TRBD2. Germline V CDR1 and CDR2: MGHRA, YSYEKL. This CDR3 region has 16 residues. Unmatched junction bases numbered 10, after V lost 1 base and J lost 4 bases. CDR3 region: CASSQVLGGRWYEQYF. The CDR3 nucleotides are TGCGCCAGCAGCCAAGTTCTAGGCGGGAGATGGTACGAGCAGTACTTC.

The count of this clone is one. This rearrangement joins TRBV2 to TRBJ2-5; tentatively, D is TRBD1 (6 bases). Germline assignment: CDR1 SNHLY and CDR2 FYNNEI. The CDR3 covers 13 residues. Trimming shortened V by 6 bases and J by 6 bases, and 14 bases separated the two germline ends. CDR3 DNA sequence: TGTGCCAGCAGCCCCAGGGGTTCGAAGACCCAGTACTTC. Translating it yields CASSPRGSKTQYF.

This clone has more than one count but fewer than ten. The chain is built from TRBV19 and TRBJ1-5; D is unresolved. The germline gives CDR1 LNHDA, CDR2 SQIVND (reference sequence). This CDR3 is built from 17 residues. Deletions cut 6 bases from V and 2 bases from J, with 20 bases between. DNA of the CDR3: TGTGCCAGTAGCCGGGCGGAATCAGCCGGGGGCAATCAGCCCCAGCATTTT. It specifies CASSRAESAGGNQPQHF.

This clone has more than one count but fewer than ten. The V call is TRBV6-6, the J call TRBJ2-5; D remains unclear. Per the germline V gene, CDR1 is MNHNY and CDR2 is SVGAGI (reference sequence). The length of the CDR3 is 13 residues. The V end was cut by 5 bases, the J end by 0 bases, with 7 bases between. CDR3 protein: CASSRSYQETQYF. The DNA for the CDR3 is TGTGCCAGCAGTCGCTCCTACCAAGAGACCCAGTACTTC.

The V call is TRBV11-3, the J call TRBJ1-1; D uncertain. The CDR3 runs 17 residues. The V and J ends lost 1 base and 0 bases respectively, with 15 bases between them. CDR1 SGHNT and CDR2 YENEEA come from the germline V gene. CDR3 bases: TGTGCCAGCAGCTTAGGTCGAGGAAAGGGAGTGAACACTGAAGCTTTCTTT. Its protein product is CASSLGRGKGVNTEAFF.

This rearrangement joins TRBV2 to TRBJ2-1; tentative D call: TRBD2 (7 bases). CDR3 length: 14 residues. Trimming took off 9 bases at V and 6 bases at J, with 18 bases between the two ends. Germline-derived CDR1 and CDR2 are SNHLY and FYNNEI. CDR3 bases: TGTGCCAGTCGGGGCAGCGGGACAACCAATGAGCAGTTCTTC. It translates to CASRGSGTTNEQFF.

The gene calls are TRBV4-1 and TRBJ2-3; no firm D call. Trimming pared 2 bases from V and 2 bases from J, leaving 8 bases between. Germline V lookup: CDR1 MGHRA, CDR2 YSYEKL. The CDR3 has 14 amino acids. CDR3 sequence reads: CASSQPLITDTQYF. CDR3 in DNA: TGCGCCAGCAGCCAACCTCTAATCACAGATACGCAGTATTTT.